This T cell receptor beta chain originates from a study of T cell responses to AZD1222 COVID-19 vaccine. This table comes from immunoSEQ multiplex PCR, and its TCRdb copy is limited to in-frame clones, with some not included. The table lists about 130,000 clones, around 86% of them singletons, with about 6% in the top ten. This CDR3 is 13 amino acids long. V was pared by 0 bases and J by 0 bases, with 3 bases between. In germline, CDR1 is SGHTA, CDR2 FQGNSA. The table lists this clone with a few counts. Its antigen is still unknown. Other DNA sequences in this sample translate to the same CDR3. Findings and caveats of the study: Repertoires were sampled only after the peak T cell response. Donors, mostly white British, included more females; clonal diversity was possibly underestimated. Unmutated variant regions reportedly attract nearly half of all spike-specific TCRs.

This rearrangement joins TRBV7-2 to TRBJ2-7; no definite D call. This TCR came from an adult in good health. Material: peripheral blood, obtained on day 0 of AZD1222 vaccination. The CDR3 DNA reads TGTGCCAGCAGCTTAGCGGGCTCCTACGAGCAGTACTTC. As protein: CASSLAGSYEQYF.